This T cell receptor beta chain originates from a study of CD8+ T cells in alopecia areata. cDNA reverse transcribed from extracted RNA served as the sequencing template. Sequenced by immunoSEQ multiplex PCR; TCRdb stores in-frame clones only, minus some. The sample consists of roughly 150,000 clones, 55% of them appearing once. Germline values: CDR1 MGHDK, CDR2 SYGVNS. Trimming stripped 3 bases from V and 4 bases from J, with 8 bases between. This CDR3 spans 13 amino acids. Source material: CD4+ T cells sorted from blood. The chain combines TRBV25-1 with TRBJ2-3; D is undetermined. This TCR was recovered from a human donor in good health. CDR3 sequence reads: CASSDSAADTQYF. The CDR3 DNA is TGTGCCAGCAGTGATTCCGCGGCAGATACGCAGTATTTT.